The 26 T cell receptor beta chains given below trace back to one sample, sequenced in a study of metastatic and nonmetastatic thyroid tumors. There were no patients who had received any treatment before thyroid surgery. TCRdb re-called clones from the PCR reads using MiXCR. Of 30,000 to 35,000 clones listed, around 23% are singletons. Sequencing was performed on tumor tissue. The receptors shown here come from a male donor with papillary thyroid cancer or a benign thyroid nodule (not recorded which). Some clones in this sample may be carry-over from other donors' samples.

V gene TRBV7-9 combines with J gene TRBJ2-3; possibly TRBD1 for D (6 bases). CDR1 SEHNR and CDR2 FQNEAQ come from the germline V gene (reference sequence). V lost 6 bases, J lost 0 bases, and 10 bases lay in between. CDR3 length: 14 residues. The CDR3 here is CASRRTASTDTQYF. The DNA for the CDR3 is TGTGCCAGCAGACGGACAGCTAGCACAGATACGCAGTATTTT.

The rearrangement links TRBV28 to TRBJ2-7; 8 nucleotides align to TRBD1. Germline trimming cut 8 bases from V and 7 bases from J; bases unmatched to any gene: 7. The CDR3 loop spans 12 amino acids. Germline values: CDR1 MDHEN, CDR2 SYDVKM. The CDR3 nucleotides read TGTGCCAGCCAGACAGGGGCCTGGGAGCAGTACTTC. Its translation is CASQTGAWEQYF.

There are many counts of this clone. The chain is built from TRBV13 and TRBJ2-7, with TRBD2 identical over 12 bases. With V trimmed by 4 bases and J by 4 bases, 17 bases remained unmatched. Germline V gene sequence: CDR1 PRHDT, CDR2 FYEKMQ (reference sequence). CDR3 length: 19 amino acids. CDR3 DNA sequence: TGTGCCAGCAGCTCGGGGGGGGGGGCGACTAGCGGGAGTAGGTACGAGCAGTACTTC. Translating it yields CASSSGGGATSGSRYEQYF.

The chain is built from TRBV11-2 and TRBJ2-1; D gene unclear. The CDR3 contains 17 residues. Germline loops: CDR1 SGHAT, CDR2 FQNNGV. The ends were cut back, 3 bases at V and 0 bases at J, with 15 bases in the middle. As DNA, the CDR3 is TGTGCCAGCAGCTTCTATTCCAGGCGAGACTCCTACAATGAGCAGTTCTTC. This codes for CASSFYSRRDSYNEQFF. The variable domain in full, completed from reference TRBV11-2 and TRBJ2-1, reads EAGVAQSPRYKIIEKRQSVAFWCNPISGHATLYWYQQILGQGPKLLIQFQNNGVVDDSQLPKDRFSAERLKGVDSTLKIQPAKLEDSAVYLCASSFYSRRDSYNEQFFGPGTRLTVL.

In its sample, this clone ranks as medium-sized. This sequence joins TRBV5-1 and TRBJ2-7; D gene unclear. Germline V gives CDR1 SGHRS, CDR2 YFSETQ. This CDR3 has 15 residues. V was trimmed by 0 bases and J by 5 bases, leaving 15 bases between them. CDR3 bases: TGCGCCAGCAGCTTGGCAAGGGCACCCGCCCACGAGCAGTACTTC. Translated, it gives CASSLARAPAHEQYF.

This clone was detected only a few times. This chain joins TRBV6-1 and TRBJ1-5, with a weak D call TRBD1 (6 bases). Germline loops: CDR1 MNHNS, CDR2 SASEGT. The V end was cut by 7 bases, the J end by 6 bases, with 13 bases between. The length of the CDR3 is 13 residues. CDR3 in DNA: TGTGCCAGCACCAACGGGGGGGCTCAGCCCCAGCATTTT. Encoded protein: CASTNGGAQPQHF.

This clone has a count of ten or more. The chain links TRBV11-2 to TRBJ1-1, with 11 positions matching TRBD1. V was clipped by 5 bases and J by 2 bases; unmatched bases: 4. CDR1 and CDR2 (germline): SGHAT, FQNNGV. This CDR3 is 15 amino acids long. The CDR3 loop is CASSAGTGGNTEAFF. The CDR3 DNA reads as TGTGCCAGCAGCGCCGGGACAGGGGGAAACACTGAAGCTTTCTTT.

The chain employs TRBV7-6 and TRBJ2-7; D not resolved. Trimming took off 1 base at V and 5 bases at J, with 15 bases between the two ends. This CDR3 is 15 amino acids long. Germline V gives CDR1 SGHVS, CDR2 FNYEAQ. The CDR3 bases are TGTGCCAGCAGCTTAGATTTCTCTGGCAGACACGAGCAGTACTTC. Translated: CASSLDFSGRHEQYF.

This clone was counted ten times or more. The rearrangement uses TRBV6-1 and TRBJ2-6; maybe TRBD2 (5 bases). V was shortened by 10 bases and J by 0 bases, with 16 bases between the two germline ends. CDR1 and CDR2 from the germline V gene are MNHNS and SASEGT. The length of the CDR3 is 16 residues. CDR3 nucleotides: TGTGCCACTACTACTAGGGCTAGCTCTGGGGCCAACGTCCTGACTTTC. Translation: CATTTRASSGANVLTF.

In its sample, this clone was seen many times. The chain couples TRBV6-4 to TRBJ2-5; no firm D call. The CDR3 contains 13 residues. Germline CDR1 and CDR2: MRHNA and SNTAGT. The V end lost 3 bases, the J end lost 3 bases, and 8 bases lay between the germline ends. The CDR3 DNA is TGTGCCAGCAGTGAATGGCCCGAAGAGACCCAGTACTTC. It yields the protein CASSEWPEETQYF.

This clone showed up many times. The chain joins TRBV6-5 to TRBJ2-4; 7 bases align to TRBD2. Germline V CDR1 and CDR2: MNHEY, SVGAGI. This CDR3 is 14 amino acids long. V dropped 0 bases and J dropped 8; count of bases not matched to a gene: 4. CDR3 DNA sequence: TGTGCCAGCAGTTACTCTCTGGGGGGGGACATTCAGTACTTC. Its translation is CASSYSLGGDIQYF.

This clone appeared many times. The V and J genes are TRBV20-1 and TRBJ1-2, with a tentative D call TRBD1 (5 bases). V was trimmed by 2 bases and J by 1 base, leaving 11 bases between them. Germline V lookup: CDR1 DFQATT, CDR2 SNEGSKA (reference sequence). The length of the CDR3 is 14 residues. The CDR3 reads CSARHGTGNYGYTF. The CDR3 DNA follows: TGCAGTGCTAGACATGGGACGGGTAACTATGGCTACACCTTC.

This clone was seen a few times. J is TRBJ2-2 and V is TRBV28; the match to TRBD2 covers 14 bases. Germline trimming cut 5 bases from V and 7 bases from J; bases unmatched to any gene: 3. This CDR3 contains 15 residues. CDR1 MDHEN and CDR2 SYDVKM come from the germline V gene. CDR3: CASSGGTSGGGELFF. The CDR3, as DNA: TGTGCCAGCAGTGGAGGGACTAGCGGGGGCGGGGAGCTGTTTTTT.

In the case of this clone: A junction boundary mismatches the germline segment, possibly from a read error. The chain couples TRBV6-1 to TRBJ2-3; D is unresolved. The CDR3 is 11 residues long. CDR1 MNHNS and CDR2 SASEGT come from the germline V gene. The CDR3 sequence: CASTESTTQYF. CDR3 coding DNA: TGTGCCAGCACTGAATCAACGACGCAGTATTTT.

In its sample, this clone was seen many times. The rearrangement joins TRBV7-6 to TRBJ1-3; the D is unclear. V lost 1 base, J lost 0 bases, and 16 bases lay in between. CDR1 and CDR2 from the germline V gene are SGHVS and FNYEAQ. There are 18 residues in the CDR3. CDR3 DNA: TGTGCCAGCAGCTTAGGACCCGCCGGTCGGTACTCTGGAAACACCATATATTTT. Protein sequence: CASSLGPAGRYSGNTIYF.

The V and J genes are TRBV7-8 and TRBJ1-6; no reliable D call. Germline CDR1 is SGHVS and CDR2 is FQNEAQ. This CDR3 is built from 11 residues. V lost 6 bases and J lost 13, with 10 bases in between. CDR3 sequence: CASRTGFPLHF. DNA of the CDR3: TGTGCCAGCAGAACGGGGTTTCCCCTCCACTTT.

Ten or more counts support this clone. The chain is built from TRBV6-2 or TRBV6-3 and TRBJ2-2; 15 nucleotides align to TRBD2. CDR1 and CDR2 from the germline V gene are MNHEY and SVGEGT. With V trimmed by 2 bases and J by 5 bases, 9 bases remained unmatched. CDR3 length: 19 residues. CDR3 sequence (DNA): TGTGCCAGCAGTTACCCCCCGGGACTAGCGGGAGGTTGGACCGGGGAGCTGTTTTTT. It encodes CASSYPPGLAGGWTGELFF.

The table lists this clone with many counts. The gene calls are TRBV11-1 and TRBJ2-3; D may correspond to TRBD1 or TRBD2 (5 bases each). The CDR3 covers 16 residues. Germline CDR1 reads SGHAT; CDR2 reads FQDESV (reference sequence). V dropped 2 bases and J dropped 3 bases, with 15 bases sitting between them. The CDR3 region has the DNA TGTGCCAGCAGCTTAAATCCCGGGACGCAGACAGATACGCAGTATTTT. Protein: CASSLNPGTQTDTQYF.

In this sample, this clone turned up many times. This sequence joins TRBV3-1 and TRBJ2-3; D possibly matches TRBD1 or TRBD2 (6 bases each). The germline V gene encodes CDR1 LGHDT and CDR2 YNNKEL (reference sequence). The CDR3 length is 15 residues. Deletions cut 4 bases from V and 1 base from J, with 12 bases between. Written as DNA, the CDR3 is TGTGCCAGCAGCCTACATAGGGGGGGCACAGATACGCAGTATTTT. Translating it yields CASSLHRGGTDTQYF.

V is TRBV27 and J is TRBJ2-5; D is unclear. The CDR3 contains 13 residues. Germline V lookup: CDR1 MNHEY, CDR2 SMNVEV (reference sequence). V gave up 3 bases and J gave up 5 bases, with 10 bases separating them. The CDR3 loop is CASSFLAVETQYF. The CDR3 nucleotides read TGTGCCAGCAGTTTCTTGGCTGTCGAGACCCAGTACTTC.

This clone was found many times. The gene calls are TRBV15 and TRBJ2-1, with TRBD2 matching over 9 bases. Trimming removed 5 bases from V and 10 bases from J; junction bases left unmatched: 15. The V gene's germline CDR1 is LNHNV and CDR2 YYDKDF (reference sequence). The CDR3 runs to 16 residues. CDR3 sequence reads: CATSPGASGVEGEQFF. The CDR3 DNA sequence: TGTGCCACCAGCCCTGGGGCTAGCGGGGTTGAGGGGGAGCAGTTCTTC.

This clone was seen many times. This rearrangement joins TRBV7-2 to TRBJ2-5, with TRBD1 identical over 9 bases. J lost 5 bases, V lost 6 bases, and 10 bases had no gene match. The CDR3 spans 15 residues. The germline V gene has CDR1 SGHTA and CDR2 FQGNSA. The CDR3 region has the DNA TGTGCCAGCAGTAAGGACAGGGGACCTTCGGAGACCCAGTACTTC. Translating it yields CASSKDRGPSETQYF.

The rearrangement uses TRBV7-3 and TRBJ2-1, with 12 bases fitting TRBD2. Germline V gene lookup returns CDR1 SGHTA and CDR2 FQGTGA. J lost 7 bases, V lost 10 bases, and 11 bases had no gene match. The CDR3 loop spans 15 amino acids. The CDR3 nucleotides read TGTGCCATCATCTTAGGGACTAGCGGGTCTAATGAGCAGTTCTTC. Protein product: CAIILGTSGSNEQFF. Complete variable domain (other parts from reference TRBV7-3 and TRBJ2-1): GAGVSQTPSNKVTEKGKYVELRCDPISGHTALYWYRQSLGQGPEFLIYFQGTGAADDSGLPNDRFFAVRPEGSVSTLKIQRTERGDSAVYLCAIILGTSGSNEQFFGPGTRLTVL.

Concerning this clone: A read error may explain this, as a much larger clone is one base away. V and J are TRBV5-1 and TRBJ2-3; 10 bases are shared with TRBD2. The V and J ends lost 3 bases and 4 bases, in that order; junction bases with no gene match: 8. The CDR3 loop spans 16 amino acids. Looked up from germline, CDR1 is SGHRS and CDR2 is YFSETQ. The CDR3 reads CASSSASGSGSDTQYF. The CDR3 nucleotides are TGCGCCAGCAGCTCGGCTAGCGGGAGTGGGTCAGATACGCAGTATTTT.

This clone was seen repeatedly, ten times or more. This chain connects TRBV4-2 to TRBJ2-7; D gene ambiguous. CDR3 size: 15 residues. The germline CDR1 and CDR2 sequences are LGHNA and YNFKEQ. The V end was cut by 0 bases, the J end by 3 bases, with 12 bases between. Here the CDR3 DNA reads TGTGCCAGCAGCCAAGAGCGTCTCGGTATCTACGAGCAGTACTTC. Amino acid sequence: CASSQERLGIYEQYF.

Within the sample, this clone is medium-sized. The chain is built from TRBV7-2 and TRBJ2-2, with 7 nucleotides matching TRBD2. The CDR3 length is 15 residues. CDR1 SGHTA and CDR2 FQGNSA come from the germline V gene. Trimming at V came to 4 bases and at J to 3 bases, leaving 5 bases not matched to a gene. CDR3 region: CASSSRTRYTGELFF. CDR3 coding DNA: TGTGCCAGCAGCTCTAGGACTAGATACACCGGGGAGCTGTTTTTT.